Presented here are 4 T cell receptor beta chains from one specimen sequenced in a study of blood T cell repertoires in COVID-19. Some clones are missing from TCRdb's copy, which holds only in-frame ones; the method was immunoSEQ multiplex PCR. The sample has roughly 250,000 clones; approximately 80% are singletons. Source material: peripheral blood. These receptors all come from a woman aged 80 or over with acute or convalescent COVID-19.

This clone was detected only a few times. The chain employs TRBV28 and TRBJ1-1, with D unresolved. Germline CDR1 is MDHEN and CDR2 is SYDVKM. This CDR3 has 14 residues. The germline V and J ends were trimmed by 5 bases and 1 base, with 11 bases remaining between them. CDR3 coding DNA: TGTGCCAGCAGTCCTAGCTGGACGAACACTGAAGCTTTCTTT. It translates to CASSPSWTNTEAFF.

V is TRBV7-6 and J is TRBJ1-6; a weak D match, TRBD1 (6 bases). This CDR3 spans 14 amino acids. V was clipped by 5 bases and J by 7 bases, with 12 bases between them. Germline CDR1 is SGHVS and CDR2 is FNYEAQ. DNA for the CDR3: TGTGCCAGCAGCCCCCGACAGGAGAATTCACCCCTCCACTTT. The encoded protein is CASSPRQENSPLHF. Full variable domain (outside the CDR3, taken from reference TRBV7-6 and TRBJ1-6): GAGVSQSPRYKVTKRGQDVALRCDPISGHVSLYWYRQALGQGPEFLTYFNYEAQQDKSGLPNDRFSAERPEGSISTLTIQRTEQRDSAMYRCASSPRQENSPLHFGNGTRLTVT.

About this clone itself: Other DNA variants within this sample encode the same CDR3. The CDR3 protein is CASSPQGLNTEAFF. DNA of the CDR3: TGTGCCAGCTCACCCCAGGGTCTGAACACTGAAGCTTTCTTT. V usage is TRBV18 and J usage is TRBJ1-1, with D perhaps TRBD1 (5 bases). This CDR3 spans 14 amino acids. The germline gives CDR1 KGHSH, CDR2 LQKENI. Trimming pared 3 bases from V and 0 bases from J, leaving 8 bases between.

The V call is TRBV2, the J call TRBJ2-1; 9 bases align to TRBD2. The CDR3 has 14 residues. Germline trimming cut 6 bases from V and 4 bases from J; bases unmatched to any gene: 4. Germline values: CDR1 SNHLY, CDR2 FYNNEI. This CDR3 is CASRILAGYNEQFF. The CDR3 DNA sequence: TGTGCCAGCAGAATCCTAGCGGGATACAATGAGCAGTTCTTC. The full variable domain, with the rest looked up from reference TRBV2 and TRBJ2-1, is EPEVTQTPSHQVTQMGQEVILRCVPISNHLYFYWYRQILGQKVEFLVSFYNNEISEKSEIFDDQFSVERPDGSNFTLKIRSTKLEDSAMYFCASRILAGYNEQFFGPGTRLTVL.